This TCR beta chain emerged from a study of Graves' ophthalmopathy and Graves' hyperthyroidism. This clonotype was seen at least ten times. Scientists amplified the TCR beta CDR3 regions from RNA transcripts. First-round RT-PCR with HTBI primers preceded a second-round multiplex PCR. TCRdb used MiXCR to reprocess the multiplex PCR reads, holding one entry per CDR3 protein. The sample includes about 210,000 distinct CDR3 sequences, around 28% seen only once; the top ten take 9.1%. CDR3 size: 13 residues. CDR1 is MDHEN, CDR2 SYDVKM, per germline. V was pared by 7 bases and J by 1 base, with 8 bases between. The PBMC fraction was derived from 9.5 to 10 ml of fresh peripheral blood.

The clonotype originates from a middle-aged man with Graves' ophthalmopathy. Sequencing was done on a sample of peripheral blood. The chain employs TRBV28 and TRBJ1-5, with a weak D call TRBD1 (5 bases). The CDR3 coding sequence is TGTGCCAGCAACGGGGACAGCAATCAGCCCCAGCATTTT. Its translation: CASNGDSNQPQHF.